This T cell receptor beta chain is from a study of identical twins. Findings of the study overall: Out-of-frame alpha sequences common to twins exhibited an excess of low generation probability.

A universal primer site came from template switching; cDNA carried unique molecular identifiers. In TCRdb, the 5' RACE reads were re-called with MiXCR into one record per CDR3 protein. This table has fewer than 550,000 distinct CDR3 sequences, 13% to 15% appearing once. With respect to this clonotype: Its antigen is currently unknown.

The data were also submitted as part of a second study, on yellow fever vaccine responses in identical twins. That report notes: Reported findings indicate that twins' vaccine T cell responses seemed partially convergent, partially personalized.

Sequences were obtained from CD4+ T cells sorted from blood. The receptor's source is a woman between 18 and 29 years old in good health.

The CDR3 here is CASSPVGGRAYEQYF. The DNA of the CDR3 is TGCGCCAGCAGCCCGGTGGGCGGGAGGGCCTACGAGCAGTACTTC. The gene calls are TRBV5-1 and TRBJ2-7, with TRBD2 matching 9 bases. V was pared by 4 bases and J by 2 bases, with 7 bases of the junction left unmatched. This CDR3 has 15 amino acids. The germline CDR1 and CDR2 sequences are SGHRS and YFSETQ.